The present T cell receptor beta chain was sequenced within a study of neurological immune-mediated disorders. The study, taken as a whole, reports: Across subjects, expanded clones had no CDR3 amino acid sequences in common, pointing to private repertoires in all groups.

The time point is: longitudinal time-point 3. Stored at -80 C, 2 million PBMCs were the source of the unsorted libraries. The table lists this clonotype with many counts. The target antigen is unknown. Using its own MiXCR run on the 5' RACE reads, TCRdb lists one record per CDR3 protein. The table shows more than 50,000 distinct CDR3 sequences, with roughly 8.3% occurring only once. Input material: PBMCs. The TCR sequence derives from a woman between 40 and 55 years old in good health.

DNA for the CDR3: TGTGCCAGCACCAGTGGGCCCGGGACAATTAACACTGAAGCTTTCTTT. Residues: CASTSGPGTINTEAFF. The gene calls are TRBV9 and TRBJ1-1; D is perhaps TRBD1 (6 bases). Germline CDR1 SGDLS, CDR2 YYNGEE. The CDR3 consists of 16 residues. The V gene lost 6 bases and the J gene lost 2 bases, with 20 bases spanning the gap.